This T cell receptor beta chain was identified in a study of tumor and adjacent non-tumor tissue in lung cancer. Overall study context: The patients, approximately nine men and 5 or 6 women, were roughly 30 to 76 with stage I to III disease. On average, productive TCRbeta reads reached some 4.2 million per sample.

This CDR3 is 12 amino acids long. Germline CDR1 MGHRA, CDR2 YSYEKL. V was pared by 4 bases and J by 3 bases, with 7 bases between. General observations from the study: In normal lung, the top 100 clones were significantly more dominant than in tumor.

The template was RNA from unsorted bulk tissue. More than 3 cm separated this lung sample from the edge of the tumor. A word on this clonotype: Its antigen is not known.

Three rounds of nested PCR, following a modified ARM-PCR protocol, produced the TCRbeta library. TCRdb reprocessed the multiplex PCR reads with MiXCR, giving one entry per CDR3 protein. Of roughly 82,000 distinct CDR3 sequences in the sample, more than 75% were seen once. This chain joins TRBV4-1 and TRBJ2-7, with D unresolved. What was sequenced was distant non-tumor lung tissue. The receptor's source is a woman between 50 and 59 years old with non-small cell lung cancer. The CDR3 DNA reads as TGCGCCAGCAGCCGAGTGGGCTACGAGCAGTACTTC. It is translated as CASSRVGYEQYF.